The 18 T cell receptor beta chains below come from one sample, sequenced in a study of cytomegalovirus exposure and HLA in healthy donors. PCR was performed using 60 Vbeta and 13 Jbeta primers. Clones were sequenced by immunoSEQ multiplex PCR, and TCRdb holds only the in-frame ones, with some missing. The sample shows roughly 100,000 clones, around 79% of them seen only once. Sequenced input: PBMCs. These TCRs come from a man between 60 and 70 years old in good health and CMV-seronegative.

V usage is TRBV7-2 and J usage is TRBJ2-5; 8 bases map to TRBD2. Germline V lookup: CDR1 SGHTA, CDR2 FQGNSA. This CDR3 has 16 residues. J gave up 7 bases and V 3 bases, and 13 bases lay outside the gene matches. The CDR3 protein is CASSLGGTRRLGTQYF. CDR3 DNA: TGTGCCAGCAGCTTGGGGGGGACTAGGAGATTAGGGACCCAGTACTTC.

This clone appeared once. The chain has TRBV7-2 and TRBJ1-1; TRBD1 matches at 10 bases. The CDR3 runs to 14 residues. V was pared by 6 bases and J by 8 bases, with 9 bases of the junction left unmatched. Germline-derived CDR1 and CDR2 are SGHTA and FQGNSA. CDR3 residues: CASRVDRGRVEAFF. In nucleotides, the CDR3 is TGTGCCAGCAGGGTCGACAGGGGGCGGGTGGAAGCTTTCTTT.

The chain is built from TRBV5-1 and TRBJ2-1; 8 bases are a match to TRBD2. In germline, CDR1 is SGHRS, CDR2 YFSETQ. V lost 0 bases, J lost 6 bases, and 5 bases stayed unmatched. The CDR3 length is 15 residues. The CDR3 DNA sequence: TGCGCCAGCAGCTTGGCCAGCGGGGGCAGCAATGAGCAGTTCTTC. Protein sequence: CASSLASGGSNEQFF.

The chain uses TRBV7-9 and TRBJ2-7, with 9 nucleotides matching TRBD1. This CDR3 spans 16 amino acids. Germline lookup yields CDR1 SEHNR and CDR2 FQNEAQ (reference sequence). The trim removed 5 bases at V and 2 bases at J, leaving 10 bases unmatched. CDR3 sequence reads: CASSMTGTGTTYEQYV. CDR3 DNA sequence: TGTGCCAGCAGCATGACCGGGACAGGGACGACCTACGAGCAGTACGTC.

This sequence joins TRBV7-3 and TRBJ2-5; 9 positions match TRBD2. Losses at the gene ends were 3 bases for V and 2 bases for J; bases not matched to a gene: 7. This CDR3 contains 16 residues. Germline CDR1 reads SGHTA; CDR2 reads FQGTGA. CDR3 DNA sequence: TGTGCCAGCAGCTTCGGACGCGGGGGGGTGCAAGAGACCCAGTACTTC. It encodes CASSFGRGGVQETQYF.

This chain links TRBV28 with TRBJ2-5; D perhaps matches TRBD1 (6 bases). The CDR3 covers 15 residues. Deletions cut 6 bases from V and 6 bases from J, with 20 bases between. Germline-derived CDR1 and CDR2 are MDHEN and SYDVKM. CDR3 sequence (DNA): TGTGCCAGCAGGGGGACACCAGACCCGGGACAGACCCAGTACTTC. Residues: CASRGTPDPGQTQYF.

This clone was detected only a few times. The chain employs TRBV5-1 and TRBJ2-3; 7 nucleotides agree with TRBD1. Trimming took 1 base from V and 2 from J; bases not matched to a gene: 13. Germline CDR1 reads SGHRS; CDR2 reads YFSETQ. The CDR3 covers 18 residues. The CDR3 DNA is TGCGCCAGCAGCTTGTACCTGGCGGCAGGGGGAAACACAGATACGCAGTATTTT. Protein sequence: CASSLYLAAGGNTDTQYF.

A single count supports this clone. The chain links TRBV5-1 to TRBJ2-1, with TRBD1 matching over 7 bases. The CDR3 is 15 residues long. J gave up 5 bases and V 0 bases, and 5 bases lay outside the gene matches. CDR1 is SGHRS and CDR2 is YFSETQ in the germline V gene. The CDR3: CASSLGGTADNEQFF. The CDR3 region has the DNA TGCGCCAGCAGCTTGGGAGGGACAGCAGACAATGAGCAGTTCTTC.

V is TRBV19 and J is TRBJ2-6; the D gene is possibly TRBD1 (6 bases). There are 16 residues in the CDR3. Between the trimmed V and J ends, which lost 3 bases and 2 bases, there was a span of 11 bases. The germline V gene has CDR1 LNHDA and CDR2 SQIVND (reference sequence). DNA for the CDR3: TGTGCCAGTAGTATGCAGGGGACGCCTGGGGCCAACGTCCTGACTTTC. It yields the protein CASSMQGTPGANVLTF.

The chain links TRBV7-2 to TRBJ2-1, with D uncertain. V was cut by 5 bases and J by 8 bases, with 16 bases left in between. Looked up from germline, CDR1 is SGHTA and CDR2 is FQGNSA. The CDR3 is 14 residues long. This chain's CDR3 is CASSPRTTRHEQFF. CDR3 nucleotides: TGTGCCAGCAGCCCGAGAACTACTCGCCATGAGCAGTTCTTC. Looking up the rest from reference TRBV7-2 and TRBJ2-1 gives the full variable domain: GAGVSQSPSNKVTEKGKDVELRCDPISGHTALYWYRQSLGQGLEFLIYFQGNSAPDKSGLPSDRFSAERTGGSVSTLTIQRTQQEDSAVYLCASSPRTTRHEQFFGPGTRLTVL.

The V call is TRBV4-3, the J call TRBJ1-1; no reliable D call. V lost 0 bases, J lost 0 bases, and 8 bases lay in between. CDR1 is LGHNA and CDR2 is YSLEER in the germline V gene. This CDR3 comprises 15 residues. The CDR3, as DNA: TGCGCCAGCAGCCAAGATCGGGGAATGAACACTGAAGCTTTCTTT. It translates to CASSQDRGMNTEAFF.

The V gene is TRBV6-5, the J gene TRBJ1-1; 7 nucleotides line up with TRBD1. The J segment lost 1 base and the V segment lost 8 bases, leaving 4 bases of the junction unmatched. CDR1 is MNHEY, CDR2 SVGAGI, per germline. This CDR3 has 13 residues. The CDR3 nucleotides are TGTGCCAGCGGCCGACAGGGGAACACTGAAGCTTTCTTT. Translation: CASGRQGNTEAFF.

V and J are TRBV4-1 and TRBJ2-2; 9 nucleotides agree with TRBD2. J gave up 6 bases and V 1 base, and 9 bases lay outside the gene matches. Germline CDR1 MGHRA, CDR2 YSYEKL. The CDR3 loop spans 17 amino acids. CDR3 residues: CASSQVDMGLASGELFF. The CDR3, as DNA: TGCGCCAGCAGCCAAGTAGATATGGGACTAGCTTCCGGGGAGCTGTTTTTT.

The chain couples TRBV5-4 to TRBJ1-1; 7 nucleotides match TRBD1. Trimming at V came to 0 bases and at J to 3 bases, leaving 5 bases not matched to a gene. The CDR3 contains 15 residues. Germline V lookup: CDR1 SGHNT, CDR2 YYREEE (reference sequence). The CDR3 sequence: CASSLAAQGDTEAFF. DNA of the CDR3: TGTGCCAGCAGCTTGGCAGCGCAGGGGGACACTGAAGCTTTCTTT.

The rearrangement uses TRBV2 and TRBJ1-1; tentatively, D is TRBD1 (6 bases). Germline CDR1 reads SNHLY; CDR2 reads FYNNEI. The CDR3 is 17 amino acids. V was shortened by 3 bases and J by 0 bases, with 17 bases between the two germline ends. The CDR3 sequence: CASSDLVNRDLNTEAFF. The CDR3, as DNA: TGTGCCAGCAGTGACCTTGTCAACAGGGATTTGAACACTGAAGCTTTCTTT.

The rearrangement joins TRBV28 to TRBJ2-7, with D uncertain. This CDR3 region has 14 residues. Germline CDR1 is MDHEN and CDR2 is SYDVKM. V lost 5 bases to trimming and J lost 7 bases, with 18 bases between them. CDR3 protein: CASSPHGAGDEQYF. CDR3 DNA sequence: TGTGCCAGCAGTCCCCACGGTGCAGGTGATGAGCAGTACTTC.

On this clone: Compared with germline, one end of the junction differs, possibly owing to a read error. CDR3 DNA sequence: TGTTCCAGCAGCTTGGGGGGGGCAACTAATGAAAAACTGTTTTTT. Translating gives CSSSLGGATNEKLFF. The V call is TRBV7-9, the J call TRBJ1-4, with TRBD1 as a possible D gene (5 bases). The CDR3 has 15 amino acids. Germline CDR1 is SEHNR and CDR2 is FQNEAQ (reference sequence). The full variable domain, its missing parts supplied by reference TRBV7-9 and TRBJ1-4, is DTGVSQNPRHKITKRGQNVTFRCDPISEHNRLYWYRQTLGQGPEFLTYFQNEAQLEKSRLLSDRFSAERPKGSFSTLEIQRTEQGDSAMYLCSSSLGGATNEKLFFGSGTQLSVL.

The chain combines TRBV19 with TRBJ2-4; D may be TRBD1 (5 bases). V was cut by 5 bases and J by 2 bases, with 10 bases left in between. The germline V gene encodes CDR1 LNHDA and CDR2 SQIVND (reference sequence). This CDR3 is 14 amino acids long. The CDR3 DNA follows: TGTGCCAGTAGTTCCCAGGGAACCAAAAACATTCAGTACTTC. It translates to CASSSQGTKNIQYF. Complete variable domain (other parts from reference TRBV19 and TRBJ2-4): DGGITQSPKYLFRKEGQNVTLSCEQNLNHDAMYWYRQDPGQGLRLIYYSQIVNDFQKGDIAEGYSVSREKKESFPLTVTSAQKNPTAFYLCASSSQGTKNIQYFGAGTRLSVL.